This T cell receptor beta chain was recovered during a study of sequential checkpoint blockade in melanoma. As for the study in general: 85 to 95 pretreatment tumor DNA samples were TCRβ immunosequenced. Fewer than 25 patients had tumor biopsies before treatment and at week 13.

This clone has more than one count but fewer than ten. Its antigen is unidentified. Regarding treatment: randomized to nivolumab then ipilimumab (arm A) or the reverse (arm B). The CDR3 loop spans 16 amino acids. The ends were cut back, 1 base at V and 5 bases at J, with 17 bases in the middle. Germline lookup yields CDR1 MGHRA and CDR2 YSYEKL. Data came from immunoSEQ multiplex PCR; TCRdb stores just in-frame clones and leaves some out. The data hold some 5,000 clones, with 18% observed a single time. General observations from the study: T-cell fraction and clonality followed PD-L1 and CD8+ counts, not mutational load. Patients with week-13 increases in T-cell fraction and clonality benefited about 30 times more often.

This chain joins TRBV4-1 and TRBJ2-5; possibly TRBD2 for D (6 bases). The sample was tumor tissue (inferred from file names), taken from a patient given nivolumab and ipilimumab in sequence. The sequence was collected from a human donor with melanoma. CDR3 loop: CASSQGWPGELETQYF. The CDR3 nucleotides read TGCGCCAGCAGCCAAGGGTGGCCGGGGGAGTTGGAGACCCAGTACTTC.